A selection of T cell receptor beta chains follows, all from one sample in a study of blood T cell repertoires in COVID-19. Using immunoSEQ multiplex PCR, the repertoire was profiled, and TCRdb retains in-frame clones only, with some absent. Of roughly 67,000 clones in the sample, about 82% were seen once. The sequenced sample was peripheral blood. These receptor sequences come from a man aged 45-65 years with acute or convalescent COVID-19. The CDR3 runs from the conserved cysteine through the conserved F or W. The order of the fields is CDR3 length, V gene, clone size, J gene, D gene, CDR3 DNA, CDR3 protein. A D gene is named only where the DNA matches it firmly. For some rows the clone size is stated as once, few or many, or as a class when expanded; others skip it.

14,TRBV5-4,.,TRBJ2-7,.,TGTGCCAGCAGGGGGGCGGGCCAAGGCTACGAGCAGTACTTC,CASRGAGQGYEQYF
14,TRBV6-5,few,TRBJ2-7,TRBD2,TGTGCCAGCAGGTGGGCGGGAGAAAGCTACGAGCAGTACTTC,CASRWAGESYEQYF
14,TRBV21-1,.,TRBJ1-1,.,TGTGCCAGCAGCAACAGGGGCAGGTACACTGAAGCTTTCTTT,CASSNRGRYTEAFF
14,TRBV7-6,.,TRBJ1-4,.,TGTGCCAGCAGCTTCGGACAGTATAATGAAAAACTGTTTTTT,CASSFGQYNEKLFF
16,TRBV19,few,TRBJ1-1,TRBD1,TGTGCCAGTAGTTCTTTGAGACAGGGGGCGTTGGCTTCTGCTTTCTTT,CASSSLRQGALASAFF
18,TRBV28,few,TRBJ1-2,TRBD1,TGTGCCAGCAGTTTATGGGAAACAGGGGGATTAGGTTCCTATGGCTACACCTTC,CASSLWETGGLGSYGYTF
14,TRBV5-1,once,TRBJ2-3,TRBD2,TGCGCCAGCACCTCGCCCGGGGGGACAGATACGCAGTATTTT,CASTSPGGTDTQYF
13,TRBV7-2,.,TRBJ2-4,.,TGTGCCAGCAGCTCTGACATTAAAAACATTCAGTACTTC,CASSSDIKNIQYF
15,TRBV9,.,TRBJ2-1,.,TGTGCCAGCAGCGTTAGCGGAAGCCCCTACAATGAGCAGTTCTTC,CASSVSGSPYNEQFF
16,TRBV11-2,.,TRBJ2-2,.,TGTGCCAGCAGCTGGCCTCGGACAGTTAACACCGGGGAGCTGTTTTTT,CASSWPRTVNTGELFF
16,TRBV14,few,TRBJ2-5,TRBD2,TGTGCCAGCAGCCAGACTAGCGGGGGGTCCGGTAGGACCCAGTACTTC,CASSQTSGGSGRTQYF
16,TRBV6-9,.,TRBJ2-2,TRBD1,TGTGCCAGCAGCCCCAGGACAGGGGCGAACACCGGGGAGCTGTTTTTT,CASSPRTGANTGELFF
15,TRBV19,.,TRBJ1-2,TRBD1,TGTGCCAGTAGTATCACCGCAGGGGGGAACTATGGCTACACCTTC,CASSITAGGNYGYTF
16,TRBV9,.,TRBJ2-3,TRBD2,TGTGCCAGCAGCGTGCTCGAGCGGGGTCCCACAGATACGCAGTATTTT,CASSVLERGPTDTQYF
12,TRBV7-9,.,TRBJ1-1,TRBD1,TGTGCCAGCAGCTTCGGACAGGGGGAAGCTTTCTTT,CASSFGQGEAFF
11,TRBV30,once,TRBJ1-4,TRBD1,TGTGCCGTGCAGGGGGGTGAAAAACTGTTTTTT,CAVQGGEKLFF
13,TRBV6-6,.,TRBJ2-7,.,TGTGCCAGCAGTCCCTACAGGAGAGACGAGCAGTACTTC,CASSPYRRDEQYF
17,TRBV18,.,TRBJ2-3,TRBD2,TGTGCCAGCTCCCTGGGACTAGCGGGGGGCACCACAGATACGCAGTATTTT,CASSLGLAGGTTDTQYF
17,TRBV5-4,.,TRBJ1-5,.,TGTGCCAGCAGCTTCTCGACGGGTCGGTCTAGCAATCAGCCCCAGCATTTT,CASSFSTGRSSNQPQHF
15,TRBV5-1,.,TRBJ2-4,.,TGCGCCAGCAGCGTCGGGACTCAACAAAAAAACATTCAGTACTTC,CASSVGTQQKNIQYF
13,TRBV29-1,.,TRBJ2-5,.,TGCAGCGTATCCGAGGGGACATTAAAGACCCAGTACTTC,CSVSEGTLKTQYF
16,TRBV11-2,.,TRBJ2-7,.,TGTGCCAGCAGCTTATCGGGACTTGTCAGCTCCTACGAGCAGTACTTC,CASSLSGLVSSYEQYF
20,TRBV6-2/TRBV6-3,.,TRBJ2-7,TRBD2,TGTGCCAGCAGTTACAGTTACCCCTCAATCCCCGGTGGGGGGGACTACGAGCAGTACTTC,CASSYSYPSIPGGGDYEQYF
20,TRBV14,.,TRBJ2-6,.,TGTGCCAGCAGCCAATTTGTTCTTGGGGCAGTCAACTCTGGGGCCAACGTCCTGACTTTC,CASSQFVLGAVNSGANVLTF
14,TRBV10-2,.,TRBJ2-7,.,TGCGCCAGCAGTATAGGACAGAGCTCCTACGAGCAGTACTTC,CASSIGQSSYEQYF
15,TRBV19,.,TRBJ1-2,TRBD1,TGTGCCAGTAGTTCAGGGACAGGATCATATGGGGGCTACACCTTC,CASSSGTGSYGGYTF
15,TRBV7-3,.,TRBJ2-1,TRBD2,TGTGCCAGCAGCTTGTTATCGGGGGGGTACAATGAGCAGTTCTTC,CASSLLSGGYNEQFF
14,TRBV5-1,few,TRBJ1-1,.,TGCGCCAGCAGCTTGCGCCAGGTTAACACTGAAGCTTTCTTT,CASSLRQVNTEAFF
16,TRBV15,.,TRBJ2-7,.,TGTGCCACCAGCAGAGATCGGTACAGGAATTACTACGAGCAGTACTTC,CATSRDRYRNYYEQYF
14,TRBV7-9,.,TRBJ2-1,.,TGTGCCAGCACCCGGGGGTCAGGCAGCAATGAGCAGTTCTTC,CASTRGSGSNEQFF
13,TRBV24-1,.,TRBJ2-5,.,TGTGCCACCAGTGAGGGGGCCAAAGAGACCCAGTACTTC,CATSEGAKETQYF
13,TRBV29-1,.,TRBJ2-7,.,TGCAGCGTTGAAGGGAGGTCTACCTACGAGCAGTACTTC,CSVEGRSTYEQYF
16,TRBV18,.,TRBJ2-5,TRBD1,TGTGCCAGCTCACCCGGCAGGACAGGGTTGGAAGAGACCCAGTACTTC,CASSPGRTGLEETQYF
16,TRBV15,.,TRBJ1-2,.,TGTGCCACCAGCAGAGATAGTACAGGGCAGAACTATGGCTACACCTTC,CATSRDSTGQNYGYTF
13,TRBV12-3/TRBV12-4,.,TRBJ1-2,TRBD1,TGTGCCAGCAGTTTCAGGGGGCGTAATGGCTACACCTTC,CASSFRGRNGYTF
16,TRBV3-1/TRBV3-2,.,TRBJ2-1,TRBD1,TGTGCCAGCAGCCAAGATCCGGACAGGAGACACAATGAGCAGTTCTTC,CASSQDPDRRHNEQFF
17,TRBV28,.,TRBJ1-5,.,TGTGCCAGCAGTTTATGGGGGGGAGGACTTAGCAATCAGCCCCAGCATTTT,CASSLWGGGLSNQPQHF
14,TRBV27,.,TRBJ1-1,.,TGTGCCAGCAGTCCGCCGCAGGGGCTCACTGAAGCTTTCTTT,CASSPPQGLTEAFF
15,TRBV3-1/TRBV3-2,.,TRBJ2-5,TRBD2,TGTGCCAGCAGCCAACGAGCGGGACGGGGAGAGACCCAGTACTTC,CASSQRAGRGETQYF
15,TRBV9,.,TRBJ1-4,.,TGTGCCAGCAGCCCGAGGGTGGCAGGAGCTGAAAAACTGTTTTTT,CASSPRVAGAEKLFF
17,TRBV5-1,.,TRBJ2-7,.,TGCGCCAGCAGCTTTTTTCCCTTTGCACTTGGCTCCTACGAGCAGTACTTC,CASSFFPFALGSYEQYF
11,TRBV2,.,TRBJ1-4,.,TGTGCCAGCGTTCTCAATGAAAAACTGTTTTTT,CASVLNEKLFF
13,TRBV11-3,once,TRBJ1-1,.,TGTGCCAGCAGCTTAGTATCCAACACTGAAGCTTTCTTT,CASSLVSNTEAFF
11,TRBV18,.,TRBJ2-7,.,TGTGCCAGCTCAGCCGAGGACGAGCAGTACTTC,CASSAEDEQYF
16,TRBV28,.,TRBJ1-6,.,TGTGCCAGCAGGAGTAGCGAGGGCAGGAGTAATTCACCCCTCCACTTT,CASRSSEGRSNSPLHF
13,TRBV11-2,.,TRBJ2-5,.,TGTGCCAGCAGCTTCTCAGGGGTTGAGACCCAGTACTTC,CASSFSGVETQYF
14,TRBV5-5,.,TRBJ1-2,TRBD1,TGTGCCAGCAGGTCACTACAGGGGGACTATGGCTACACCTTC,CASRSLQGDYGYTF
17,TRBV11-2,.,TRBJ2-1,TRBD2,TGTGCCAGCAGCTTACTGCGGGGGGGCGGGTCCTACAATGAGCAGTTCTTC,CASSLLRGGGSYNEQFF
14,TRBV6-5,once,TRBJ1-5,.,TGTGCCAGCAGTTCCCTACAGGGCAATCAGCCCCAGCATTTT,CASSSLQGNQPQHF
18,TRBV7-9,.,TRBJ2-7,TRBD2,TGTGCCAGCAGCTCCTACCTCGGGCTAGCGGGAAGGTCGGGCGAGCAGTACTTC,CASSSYLGLAGRSGEQYF
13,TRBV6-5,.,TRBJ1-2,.,TGTGCCAGCAGTCCAGAACGGGGCTATGGCTACACCTTC,CASSPERGYGYTF
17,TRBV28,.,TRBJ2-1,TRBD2,TGTGCCAGCAGACCAGGGACTAGCGGACGATCCTACAATGAGCAGTTCTTC,CASRPGTSGRSYNEQFF
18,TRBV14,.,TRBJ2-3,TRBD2,TGTGCCAGCAGCCAAAATACCGGGGGGGAAGGTTACACAGATACGCAGTATTTT,CASSQNTGGEGYTDTQYF
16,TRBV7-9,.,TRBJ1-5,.,TGTGCCAGCAGCTTACGACAAGGGGTGGGAAATCAGCCCCAGCATTTT,CASSLRQGVGNQPQHF
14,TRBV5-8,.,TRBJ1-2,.,TGTGCCAGCAGCTTGGCGAGCGGTAACTATGGCTACACCTTC,CASSLASGNYGYTF
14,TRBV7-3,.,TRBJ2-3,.,TGTGCCAGCAGCTTAAGTGACTCCACAGATACGCAGTATTTT,CASSLSDSTDTQYF
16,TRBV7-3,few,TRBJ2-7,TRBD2,TGTGCCAGCAGCCTGTATGGAAGGGAGGGTCTGCACGAGCAGTACTTC,CASSLYGREGLHEQYF